The 8 T cell receptor beta chains below come from one sample, sequenced in a study of siplizumab effects on memory and regulatory T cells. Libraries were prepared by immunoSEQ multiplex PCR; TCRdb keeps only in-frame clonotypes and omits some of them. The table has tens of thousands of clones, about 93% seen once. The sequencing sample was made of non-Treg CD4+ T cells sorted from blood. The origin of the receptors is a human donor in good health.

This chain links TRBV7-6 with TRBJ2-3; possibly TRBD2 for D (6 bases). Trimming left V 3 bases short and J 4 bases short, with 11 bases between. CDR1 is SGHVS, CDR2 FNYEAQ, per germline. The CDR3 is 14 amino acids. CDR3: CASSLGGKADTQYF. In DNA form, the CDR3 reads TGTGCCAGCAGCTTGGGCGGGAAAGCAGATACGCAGTATTTT.

The chain combines TRBV18 with TRBJ2-7; 7 bases align to TRBD2. The CDR3 length is 17 residues. Germline CDR1 reads KGHSH; CDR2 reads LQKENI. V dropped 3 bases and J dropped 4; count of bases not matched to a gene: 15. CDR3 bases: TGTGCCAGCTCACCGGGCACGGGACGAGTTAGCGGGTACGAGCAGTACTTC. Its protein is CASSPGTGRVSGYEQYF.

The chain uses TRBV18 and TRBJ2-7; perhaps TRBD1 as D (6 bases). The CDR3 loop spans 13 amino acids. CDR1 and CDR2 (germline): KGHSH, LQKENI. V lost 1 base, J lost 6 bases, and 10 bases lay in between. The chain's CDR3 is CASSPQTGSEQYF. For the CDR3, the DNA is TGTGCCAGCTCACCACAAACAGGGAGCGAGCAGTACTTC.

This chain connects TRBV27 to TRBJ1-6; D is unresolved. The CDR3 extends over 13 amino acids. Trimming took 7 bases from V and 5 from J, leaving 9 bases between them. Germline V gene lookup returns CDR1 MNHEY and CDR2 SMNVEV (reference sequence). The CDR3 sequence: CASKGHNNSPLHF. The DNA for the CDR3 is TGTGCCAGCAAGGGTCATAATAATTCACCCCTCCACTTT.

In its sample, this clone was seen a few times. V gene TRBV27 combines with J gene TRBJ1-2, with D unclear. Trimming took off 6 bases at V and 3 bases at J, with 5 bases between the two ends. There are 11 residues in the CDR3. Germline V gives CDR1 MNHEY, CDR2 SMNVEV (reference sequence). The CDR3 here is CASRDYYGYTF. In DNA form, the CDR3 reads TGTGCCAGCAGGGACTACTATGGCTACACCTTC.

J is TRBJ1-2 and V is TRBV30; no definite D call. This CDR3 spans 14 amino acids. Germline CDR1 GTSNPN, CDR2 SVGIG (reference sequence). V lost 1 base to trimming and J lost 0 bases, with 9 bases between them. The CDR3 nucleotides are TGTGCCTGGAGTGCAGGCGGCGCTAACTATGGCTACACCTTC. Protein: CAWSAGGANYGYTF. Full variable domain (remainder filled in from reference TRBV30 and TRBJ1-2): SQTIHQWPATLVQPVGSPLSLECTVEGTSNPNLYWYRQAAGRGLQLLFYSVGIGQISSEVPQNLSASRPQDRQFILSSKKLLLSDSGFYLCAWSAGGANYGYTFGSGTRLTVV.

The chain uses TRBV19 and TRBJ1-1; TRBD1 might be the D (6 bases). Trimming cost V 9 bases and J 5 bases, with 19 bases left between them. The V gene's germline CDR1 is LNHDA and CDR2 SQIVND (reference sequence). The CDR3 extends over 14 amino acids. DNA for the CDR3: TGTGCCAGCACGAGCACAGGGTCTAGGACTGAAGCTTTCTTT. Its protein is CASTSTGSRTEAFF.

V is TRBV7-8 and J is TRBJ1-2; TRBD1 aligns across 8 bases. The germline CDR1 and CDR2 sequences are SGHVS and FQNEAQ. Germline trimming cut 5 bases from V and 7 bases from J; bases unmatched to any gene: 9. This CDR3 region has 14 residues. CDR3 DNA sequence: TGTGCCAGCAGCGAAACGACAGGGGTTCTTGGCTACACCTTC. It translates to CASSETTGVLGYTF.